The rows below give T cell receptor beta chains drawn from one sample of a study of blood T cell repertoires in COVID-19. Repertoires were generated with immunoSEQ multiplex PCR, while TCRdb's copy carries only in-frame clones and drops some. This repertoire shows about 70,000 clones, under 80% found once; its top ten account for around 27%. Sequenced: peripheral blood. The source of these receptors is an elderly woman with active or convalescent COVID-19. CDR3s include the opening cysteine and the closing phenylalanine or tryptophan. D genes are given only for firm matches. Only some rows state a clone size, as once, few, many or a class for expanded clones.

TRBD2,TRBV5-6,-,TRBJ2-1,CASSFVGGSYNEQFF,TGTGCCAGCAGCTTCGTGGGGGGGTCCTACAATGAGCAGTTCTTC
-,TRBV6-6,-,TRBJ1-5,CASSLVDQPQHF,TGTGCCAGCAGCCTAGTAGATCAGCCCCAGCATTTT
-,TRBV6-2/TRBV6-3,few,TRBJ2-1,CASSYGVPLTNEQFF,TGTGCCAGCAGTTACGGAGTCCCCTTAACGAATGAGCAGTTCTTC
TRBD1,TRBV5-8,-,TRBJ1-1,CASSFSTGWRNTEAFF,TGTGCCAGCAGCTTCTCGACAGGGTGGCGGAACACTGAAGCTTTCTTT
TRBD2,TRBV7-2,-,TRBJ2-2,CASSLRLALGELFF,TGTGCCAGCAGCTTAAGACTAGCCTTGGGGGAGCTGTTTTTT
TRBD2,TRBV6-5,-,TRBJ2-2,CASTPWGGHTGELFF,TGTGCCAGCACCCCTTGGGGGGGTCACACCGGGGAGCTGTTTTTT
-,TRBV5-6,-,TRBJ1-1,CASSLALAGRGRTEAFF,TGTGCCAGCAGCTTGGCCTTGGCAGGGAGGGGTCGCACTGAAGCTTTCTTT
-,TRBV7-9,-,TRBJ2-3,CASSLTLDGDTQYF,TGTGCCAGCAGTCTAACACTAGATGGAGATACGCAGTATTTT
-,TRBV2,few,TRBJ1-5,CASRTGGDNQPQHF,TGTGCCAGCAGAACCGGGGGGGACAATCAGCCCCAGCATTTT
TRBD2,TRBV30,-,TRBJ2-3,CAQGSGDPTDTQYF,TGTGCCCAAGGTAGCGGGGACCCCACAGATACGCAGTATTTT
-,TRBV11-2,-,TRBJ2-5,CASSLGGQGGETQYF,TGTGCCAGCAGCTTAGGAGGTCAGGGCGGCGAGACCCAGTACTTC
-,TRBV11-2,-,TRBJ2-1,CASSLEGGGAFSYNEQFF,TGTGCCAGCAGCTTAGAGGGTGGGGGGGCTTTCTCCTACAATGAGCAGTTCTTC
TRBD1,TRBV28,-,TRBJ1-5,CASSYGQGGQPQHF,TGTGCCAGCAGTTACGGACAGGGAGGTCAGCCCCAGCATTTT
TRBD1,TRBV28,-,TRBJ1-2,CASSLQGQGDYGYTF,TGTGCCAGCAGTTTACAAGGACAGGGAGACTATGGCTACACCTTC
-,TRBV7-8,-,TRBJ2-7,CASSFRPGDLYEQYF,TGTGCCAGCAGCTTCCGTCCAGGGGACCTCTACGAGCAGTACTTC
-,TRBV25-1,-,TRBJ2-5,CASSEGSGKEKETQYF,TGTGCCAGCAGTGAAGGGTCAGGGAAAGAAAAAGAGACCCAGTACTTC
-,TRBV5-6,-,TRBJ1-1,CASSPTALIGNTEAFF,TGTGCCAGCAGCCCGACAGCCCTAATTGGGAACACTGAAGCTTTCTTT
-,TRBV28,few,TRBJ2-1,CASREGPGSYNEQFF,TGTGCCAGCAGAGAAGGCCCGGGGAGTTACAATGAGCAGTTCTTC
TRBD1,TRBV6-5,-,TRBJ2-7,CASRPGQGLGEQYF,TGTGCCAGCAGACCGGGACAGGGGTTAGGGGAGCAGTACTTC
-,TRBV7-9,-,TRBJ2-7,CASSFGGFYEQYF,TGTGCCAGCAGCTTCGGCGGATTCTACGAGCAGTACTTC
TRBD1,TRBV5-4,-,TRBJ2-7,CASSPRGPGVGYEQYF,TGTGCCAGCAGCCCGAGGGGGCCGGGCGTCGGGTACGAGCAGTACTTC
-,TRBV5-1,-,TRBJ1-3,CASSLGGQGGGNTIYF,TGCGCCAGCAGCTTGGGGGGCCAGGGCGGTGGAAACACCATATATTTT
-,TRBV5-4,-,TRBJ2-3,CASSFGGETTDTQYF,TGTGCCAGCAGCTTTGGCGGGGAGACCACAGATACGCAGTATTTT
TRBD1,TRBV2,-,TRBJ2-7,CASSARTGDRYEQYF,TGTGCCAGCAGTGCCCGGACAGGGGACCGCTACGAGCAGTACTTC
-,TRBV2,-,TRBJ1-4,CASRTIEKLFF,TGTGCCAGCAGAACAATTGAAAAACTGTTTTTT
TRBD1,TRBV24-1,-,TRBJ2-7,CATSDPGQGSYSDEQYF,TGTGCCACCAGTGATCCGGGACAGGGTTCTTACTCCGACGAGCAGTACTTC
-,TRBV5-1,-,TRBJ1-5,CASSLGTGVYQPQHF,TGCGCCAGCAGCCTAGGGACGGGGGTATATCAGCCCCAGCATTTT
-,TRBV6-1,few,TRBJ1-1,CASSEALIDMNTEAFF,TGTGCCAGCAGTGAAGCGCTGATAGACATGAACACTGAAGCTTTCTTT
TRBD1,TRBV7-3,-,TRBJ1-2,CASSPAGQRIYYGYTF,TGTGCCAGCAGCCCCGCGGGACAGAGAATCTATTATGGCTACACCTTC
-,TRBV6-6,-,TRBJ2-3,CASSYSDTDTQYF,TGTGCCAGCAGTTATAGCGACACAGATACGCAGTATTTT
TRBD1,TRBV19,-,TRBJ1-5,CASSIRGQGSNQPQHF,TGTGCCAGTAGTATAAGGGGACAGGGAAGCAATCAGCCCCAGCATTTT
TRBD2,TRBV7-3,once,TRBJ2-5,CASSLFSGGPETQYF,TGTGCCAGCAGCTTATTTAGCGGGGGGCCGGAGACCCAGTACTTC
TRBD1,TRBV28,-,TRBJ1-2,CASSGTGVYGYTF,TGTGCCAGCAGTGGGACAGGGGTCTATGGCTACACCTTC
-,TRBV19,-,TRBJ1-1,CASTRDLEGNTEAFF,TGTGCCAGTACCAGGGATTTGGAGGGGAACACTGAAGCTTTCTTT
-,TRBV11-1,-,TRBJ2-2,CASSFNSGGTGELFF,TGTGCCAGCAGCTTTAATTCAGGGGGGACCGGGGAGCTGTTTTTT
TRBD1,TRBV6-5,-,TRBJ2-2,CASSRGLDTGELFF,TGTGCCAGCAGCAGGGGGCTGGACACCGGGGAGCTGTTTTTT
-,TRBV6-5,-,TRBJ1-3,CASGRGSSGNTIYF,TGTGCCAGCGGGAGGGGATCCTCTGGAAACACCATATATTTT
-,TRBV27,-,TRBJ2-1,CASSLTVHNEQFF,TGTGCCAGCAGTCTGACAGTTCACAATGAGCAGTTCTTC
TRBD1,TRBV4-1,-,TRBJ1-4,CASSQGQGNEKLFF,TGCGCCAGCAGCCAAGGACAGGGTAATGAAAAACTGTTTTTT
-,TRBV2,-,TRBJ1-5,CASRPRTEDQPQHF,TGTGCCAGCAGGCCTAGGACAGAAGATCAGCCCCAGCATTTT
TRBD2,TRBV6-2/TRBV6-3,-,TRBJ2-7,CASSYAAGLLYEQYF,TGTGCCAGCAGTTACGCAGCGGGGCTTCTCTACGAGCAGTACTTC
-,TRBV29-1,-,TRBJ1-4,CSASLGGRNEKLFF,TGCAGCGCTAGCCTAGGAGGCAGGAATGAAAAACTGTTTTTT
-,TRBV6-6,-,TRBJ1-1,CASSLDTNTEAFF,TGTGCCAGCAGTTTAGACACGAACACTGAAGCTTTCTTT
TRBD2,TRBV6-5,-,TRBJ2-1,CASFLAGTYNEQFF,TGTGCCAGCTTTCTAGCGGGAACCTACAATGAGCAGTTCTTC
TRBD1,TRBV6-4,many,TRBJ2-2,CASSEQGDTGELFF,TGTGCCAGCAGTGAACAGGGGGACACCGGGGAGCTGTTTTTT
TRBD1,TRBV28,once,TRBJ1-1,CASSLSGTGVTEAFF,TGTGCCAGCAGTTTATCCGGGACAGGGGTCACTGAAGCTTTCTTT
TRBD1,TRBV5-1,-,TRBJ2-6,CASNTGETSGANVLTF,TGCGCCAGCAACACAGGGGAAACCTCTGGGGCCAACGTCCTGACTTTC
-,TRBV5-1,-,TRBJ1-1,CASSLAYPGYTEAFF,TGCGCCAGCAGCTTGGCGTACCCGGGGTACACTGAAGCTTTCTTT
-,TRBV6-5,-,TRBJ2-5,CATQGGVRRQETQYF,TGTGCCACCCAAGGGGGGGTCCGGAGGCAAGAGACCCAGTACTTC
-,TRBV19,-,TRBJ1-1,CASSISPTGEIGRVSFF,TGTGCCAGTAGTATCAGCCCGACAGGTGAGATCGGTCGGGTTTCTTTCTTT
TRBD2,TRBV29-1,-,TRBJ2-1,CSVGERGGYNEQFF,TGCAGCGTTGGGGAGCGGGGGGGCTACAATGAGCAGTTCTTC
-,TRBV4-1,few,TRBJ1-3,CASSQEAGGKGNTIYF,TGCGCCAGCAGCCAGGAGGCGGGGGGCAAGGGAAACACCATATATTTT
-,TRBV19,-,TRBJ2-7,CASSISSSSYEQYF,TGTGCCAGTAGTATCTCCTCGAGCTCCTACGAGCAGTACTTC
TRBD1,TRBV7-9,few,TRBJ2-7,CASSLWGQGAHGYEQYF,TGTGCCAGCAGCTTATGGGGCCAGGGGGCGCACGGCTACGAGCAGTACTTC
TRBD2,TRBV6-2/TRBV6-3,-,TRBJ2-1,CASSPTGGGHEQFF,TGTGCCAGCAGCCCCACGGGGGGTGGGCATGAGCAGTTCTTC
TRBD1,TRBV12-3/TRBV12-4,-,TRBJ1-2,CASRRTGIYGYTF,TGTGCCAGCAGAAGGACAGGAATCTATGGCTACACCTTC